This is a list of T cell receptor beta chains from one sample in a study of T cells after yellow fever vaccination. Each CDR3 protein gets one entry after TCRdb re-called the 5' RACE reads with MiXCR. The table records some 300,000 distinct CDR3 sequences, approximately 10% of them present only once. This material consisted of CD4+ T cells sorted from PBMCs, taken 5 days after the yellow fever booster vaccination. The receptor set was obtained from a young man who received the YFV17D yellow fever vaccine. Each CDR3 is given without its conserved first and last residue. Fields, in order: V gene, clone size, J gene, CDR3 protein. Clone size, where shown, is once, few, many, or a class for clones that have expanded.

TRBV6-2/TRBV6-3	few	TRBJ2-7	ASEDRIYEQY
TRBV12-3/TRBV12-4	few	TRBJ1-3	ASSLRRTDSGNTIY
TRBV3-1	-	TRBJ1-2	ASSHQGQGVYGYT
TRBV9	-	TRBJ2-1	ASSATPGLAREQF
TRBV12-3/TRBV12-4	-	TRBJ2-3	ASGRMISTDTQY
TRBV11-2	few	TRBJ1-1	ASSSRGGPWNREAF
TRBV20-1	-	TRBJ2-3	SARDDTDTQY
TRBV19	-	TRBJ1-1	ASSAHGDSSGTEAF
TRBV7-2	many	TRBJ2-7	ASSLTSGGYEQY
TRBV7-9	few	TRBJ2-5	ASSPHGGVRGETQY
TRBV5-1	few	TRBJ2-3	ASSGQGMDTQY
TRBV7-2	few	TRBJ1-5	ASSLPLSNQPQH
TRBV5-1	-	TRBJ2-5	ASKVGYRGKSETQY
TRBV12-3/TRBV12-4	many	TRBJ1-1	ASSFPGETEAF
TRBV12-3/TRBV12-4	-	TRBJ1-4	ASSSPRGGKLF
TRBV7-9	-	TRBJ1-1	ASRSWGTVNTEAF
TRBV7-3	few	TRBJ1-1	ASSSSRLDRADKAF
TRBV14	-	TRBJ1-2	ASRSSSGIVYT
TRBV6-1	-	TRBJ1-1	ASREDRDTEAF
TRBV27	-	TRBJ1-2	ASIGPRGYT
TRBV5-6	-	TRBJ1-2	ASSLKPPGQGVFGYT
TRBV11-2	few	TRBJ2-5	ASSQARGSIQETQY
TRBV20-1	many	TRBJ1-6	SASWDHRSPLH
TRBV11-2	-	TRBJ2-5	ASSPPSDRGIETQY
TRBV4-1	-	TRBJ2-3	ASGQVGTGVPDTQY
TRBV5-1	-	TRBJ1-6	ASSFDLYNSPLH
TRBV6-5	few	TRBJ1-5	ASSRTGTGPYSNQPQH
TRBV4-3	-	TRBJ2-3	ASSHQTVPSTDTQY
TRBV3-1	few	TRBJ2-7	ASSQLSTRDRGPLPYEQY
TRBV7-2	few	TRBJ2-5	ASSSPYPRETQY
TRBV7-9	-	TRBJ1-1	ASSLGSGTGNTEAF
TRBV5-1	-	TRBJ2-5	ASSRGGPEQETQY
TRBV29-1	many	TRBJ2-3	SVDIGGLTDTQY
TRBV4-1	-	TRBJ1-2	ASSQSSANYGYT
TRBV6-2/TRBV6-3	-	TRBJ2-3	ASSTGHPADTQY
TRBV4-2	-	TRBJ2-7	ASSQDMGGRSYEQY
TRBV28	few	TRBJ2-3	ASRVATDTQY
TRBV15	few	TRBJ2-4	ATSTFGEAKNIQY
TRBV6-5	few	TRBJ1-1	ASSYSRASGAF
TRBV7-2	few	TRBJ2-4	ASRLAGGSKNIQY
TRBV18	-	TRBJ2-2	ASSPGGVFTGELF
TRBV5-1	few	TRBJ1-6	ASSFKGPGQNSPLH
TRBV5-1	once	TRBJ1-5	ASSLDVLEAQH
TRBV24-1	many	TRBJ2-5	ATSALLADQETQY
TRBV19	-	TRBJ1-2	ASRRTRGDGYT
TRBV20-1	many	TRBJ2-5	SAPGLGGRETQY
TRBV7-2	many	TRBJ2-1	ASSAFNNEQF